The clone carrying this TCR beta chain was counted once. Its matching antigen is unknown. The data originate from a study of T cell responses to AZD1222 COVID-19 vaccine. Regarding the study as a whole: Nearly half of spike-specific TCRs reportedly target variant regions that are unmutated in the B.1.351 and B.1.1.7 variants. Clonal diversity may have been underestimated in mostly white British donors.

Profiled with immunoSEQ multiplex PCR; TCRdb holds only in-frame clones, not every one. Here the sample spans fewer than 120,000 clones, 70% to 90% being singletons. The germline V gene encodes CDR1 SGHRS and CDR2 YFSETQ. Trimming took 0 bases from V and 3 from J, leaving 13 bases between them. The CDR3 has 15 amino acids. This sequence was found in an adult who received the AZD1222 COVID-19 vaccine. The chain has TRBV5-1 and TRBJ2-7; maybe TRBD1 (6 bases). Material: peripheral blood, obtained 28 days after the second AZD1222 dose. CDR3 coding DNA: TGCGCCAGCAGCTTGGGGCAGGGGTATTACTACGAGCAGTACTTC. This gives the protein CASSLGQGYYYEQYF.